These T cell receptor beta chains were read from a single sample in a study of OX40 agonist ivuxolimab in advanced cancers. Sequencing used immunoSEQ multiplex PCR; TCRdb keeps in-frame clones, though not all of them. The sample holds 90,000 to 100,000 clones, roughly 95% seen once. Source: CD4+ or CD8+ T cells sorted from blood, taken in a trial of the OX40 agonist ivuxolimab. Receptors originate from an adult with an advanced solid tumor such as melanoma, head and neck, liver or kidney cancer. Both conserved end residues are part of each CDR3. Each record gives: clone size, V gene, D gene, J gene, CDR3 DNA, CDR3 protein. D genes are given only for firm matches. Only some rows state a clone size, as once, few, many or a class for expanded clones.

clone_size: -; v_call: TRBV4-1; d_call: TRBD1; j_call: TRBJ1-1; cdr3_nt: TGCGCCAGCAGCCAAGTGTCCGGACAGGGACATTCCTTT; cdr3_aa: CASSQVSGQGHSF
clone_size: -; v_call: TRBV28; d_call: -; j_call: TRBJ2-3; cdr3_nt: TGTGCCAGCAGTCCGCAAGGCCGTTCCACAGATACGCAGTATTTT; cdr3_aa: CASSPQGRSTDTQYF
clone_size: -; v_call: TRBV15; d_call: -; j_call: TRBJ2-7; cdr3_nt: TGTGCCACCAGCAGTAGACCAGTGGGGCGCTACGAGCAGTACTTC; cdr3_aa: CATSSRPVGRYEQYF
clone_size: -; v_call: TRBV7-3; d_call: -; j_call: TRBJ2-7; cdr3_nt: TGTGCCAGCAGCCTCCGGGACAACTGGAGCCCCTACGAGCAGTACTTC; cdr3_aa: CASSLRDNWSPYEQYF
clone_size: -; v_call: TRBV9; d_call: TRBD1; j_call: TRBJ2-7; cdr3_nt: TGTGCCAGCGGACAGGGACCGGTGAACTACGAGCAGTACTTC; cdr3_aa: CASGQGPVNYEQYF
clone_size: -; v_call: TRBV5-4; d_call: TRBD1; j_call: TRBJ2-7; cdr3_nt: TGTGCCAGCAGCCAGGACAGGGCCTCCGAGCAGTACTTC; cdr3_aa: CASSQDRASEQYF
clone_size: once; v_call: TRBV5-6; d_call: -; j_call: TRBJ2-7; cdr3_nt: TGTGCCAGCAGCTTGGTGGGCAACAACGAGCAGTACTTC; cdr3_aa: CASSLVGNNEQYF
clone_size: -; v_call: TRBV7-9; d_call: -; j_call: TRBJ2-5; cdr3_nt: TGTGCCAGCAGCCCCCCAGGGGAATTGGAGACCCAGTACTTC; cdr3_aa: CASSPPGELETQYF
clone_size: -; v_call: TRBV19; d_call: -; j_call: TRBJ2-3; cdr3_nt: TGTGCCAGTAGTATGACTAGCACAGATACGCAGTATTTT; cdr3_aa: CASSMTSTDTQYF
clone_size: -; v_call: TRBV7-8; d_call: -; j_call: TRBJ1-4; cdr3_nt: TGTGCCAGCAGCCTGTCTGGGGCTCCTCTGGGAGAAAAACTGTTTTTT; cdr3_aa: CASSLSGAPLGEKLFF
clone_size: -; v_call: TRBV28; d_call: -; j_call: TRBJ2-1; cdr3_nt: TGTGCCAGCAGCCAAAACAGCGGTGGTTTCAATGAGCAGTTCTTC; cdr3_aa: CASSQNSGGFNEQFF
clone_size: -; v_call: TRBV4-3; d_call: -; j_call: TRBJ2-7; cdr3_nt: TGCGCCAGCAGCCAAGATGGCAACGAGCAGTACTTC; cdr3_aa: CASSQDGNEQYF
clone_size: -; v_call: TRBV6-6; d_call: -; j_call: TRBJ1-6; cdr3_nt: TGTGCCGCTGGGGGGGTAGGTTCACCCCTCCACTTT; cdr3_aa: CAAGGVGSPLHF
clone_size: -; v_call: TRBV4-2; d_call: -; j_call: TRBJ1-1; cdr3_nt: TGTGCCAGCAGCCCGGGTAGCGCGGGGGAAGCTTTCTTT; cdr3_aa: CASSPGSAGEAFF
clone_size: -; v_call: TRBV7-9; d_call: -; j_call: TRBJ2-2; cdr3_nt: TGTGCCAGCAGCTTAGGTCTAGGGGAAAACACCGGGGAGCTGTTTTTT; cdr3_aa: CASSLGLGENTGELFF
clone_size: -; v_call: TRBV5-8; d_call: -; j_call: TRBJ1-5; cdr3_nt: TGTGCCAGCAGCTTGGGGCAGCCGAATCAGCCCCAGCATTTT; cdr3_aa: CASSLGQPNQPQHF
clone_size: once; v_call: TRBV6-1; d_call: -; j_call: TRBJ2-1; cdr3_nt: TGTGCCAGCAGCGGCCGTGGCGGGGAGCAGTTCTTC; cdr3_aa: CASSGRGGEQFF
clone_size: -; v_call: TRBV28; d_call: TRBD2; j_call: TRBJ2-7; cdr3_nt: TGTGCCAGCATGGGGCTAGCGGGGGGCTGGGCCTCCTACGAGCAGTACTTC; cdr3_aa: CASMGLAGGWASYEQYF
clone_size: -; v_call: TRBV27; d_call: TRBD2; j_call: TRBJ2-7; cdr3_nt: TGTGCCAGCCGTCCCGGGACTAGTGCATACGAGCAGTACTTC; cdr3_aa: CASRPGTSAYEQYF
clone_size: once; v_call: TRBV7-6; d_call: TRBD2; j_call: TRBJ2-1; cdr3_nt: TGTGCCAGCAGCTCCCGGGGGACTAGCTACGAGCAGTTCTTC; cdr3_aa: CASSSRGTSYEQFF
clone_size: -; v_call: TRBV27; d_call: TRBD2; j_call: TRBJ2-7; cdr3_nt: TGTGCCAGCAGTCACAGACTAGCGGTATACGAGCAGTACTTC; cdr3_aa: CASSHRLAVYEQYF
clone_size: -; v_call: TRBV18; d_call: -; j_call: TRBJ2-7; cdr3_nt: TGTGCCAGCTCACCACCGGGGCTAGCGAGCTACGAGCAGTACTTC; cdr3_aa: CASSPPGLASYEQYF
clone_size: -; v_call: TRBV27; d_call: TRBD1; j_call: TRBJ2-3; cdr3_nt: TGTGCCAGCAGTTTAGGGGGTAGGAGCCAGGGGGCAGATACGCAGTATTTT; cdr3_aa: CASSLGGRSQGADTQYF
clone_size: -; v_call: TRBV6-5; d_call: -; j_call: TRBJ2-1; cdr3_nt: TGTGCCAGCAGTTCGCGGGCAGGGGTCTACAATGAGCAGTTCTTC; cdr3_aa: CASSSRAGVYNEQFF
clone_size: -; v_call: TRBV7-9; d_call: -; j_call: TRBJ1-1; cdr3_nt: TGTGCCAGCAGCTTATCCGTGAACACTGAAGCTTTCTTT; cdr3_aa: CASSLSVNTEAFF
clone_size: -; v_call: TRBV5-3; d_call: -; j_call: TRBJ2-5; cdr3_nt: TGTGCCAGAACAGACATACAAGAGACCCAGTACTTC; cdr3_aa: CARTDIQETQYF
clone_size: -; v_call: TRBV6-4; d_call: -; j_call: TRBJ2-2; cdr3_nt: TGTGGTACCGGGGAGCTGTTTTTT; cdr3_aa: CGTGELFF
clone_size: -; v_call: TRBV6-5; d_call: -; j_call: TRBJ2-2; cdr3_nt: TGTGCCAGCAGTTACGAGCGTTACAACACCGGGGAGCTGTTTTTT; cdr3_aa: CASSYERYNTGELFF
clone_size: -; v_call: TRBV14; d_call: -; j_call: TRBJ2-2; cdr3_nt: TGTGCCAGCAGCCAAGTGCAGAGGCTAGGTAACACCGGGGAGCTGTTTTTT; cdr3_aa: CASSQVQRLGNTGELFF
clone_size: -; v_call: TRBV11-2; d_call: -; j_call: TRBJ2-7; cdr3_nt: TGTGCCAGCAGCCCTAGACCCTACGAGCAGTACTTC; cdr3_aa: CASSPRPYEQYF
clone_size: -; v_call: TRBV5-4; d_call: -; j_call: TRBJ1-5; cdr3_nt: TGTGCCAGCAGTTTACAGGGAACCTCCAATCAGCCCCAGCATTTT; cdr3_aa: CASSLQGTSNQPQHF
clone_size: -; v_call: TRBV29-1; d_call: -; j_call: TRBJ2-6; cdr3_nt: TGCAGCGTTACGTGGGTTGATGGGGCCAACGTCCTGACTTTC; cdr3_aa: CSVTWVDGANVLTF
clone_size: -; v_call: TRBV18; d_call: -; j_call: TRBJ1-2; cdr3_nt: TGTGCCACCCGACTTGAGGGTGACTATGGCTACACCTTC; cdr3_aa: CATRLEGDYGYTF
clone_size: -; v_call: TRBV7-9; d_call: -; j_call: TRBJ2-1; cdr3_nt: TGTGCCAGCAGCTTAGTAGAGCTGGGCTACAATGAGCAGTTCTTC; cdr3_aa: CASSLVELGYNEQFF
clone_size: -; v_call: TRBV18; d_call: TRBD1; j_call: TRBJ2-3; cdr3_nt: TGTGCCAGCTCACCAACTGGGGGACAGACCACAGATACGCAGTATTTT; cdr3_aa: CASSPTGGQTTDTQYF
clone_size: -; v_call: TRBV7-9; d_call: -; j_call: TRBJ1-2; cdr3_nt: TGTGCCAGCAGCGGAGGCGCCTACAGGGATAAGGATGGCTACACCTTC; cdr3_aa: CASSGGAYRDKDGYTF
clone_size: -; v_call: TRBV4-1; d_call: -; j_call: TRBJ2-5; cdr3_nt: TGCGCCAGCAGCCAAGAAGTGGAGGGGCGGGGTAAAGAGACCCAGTACTTC; cdr3_aa: CASSQEVEGRGKETQYF
clone_size: once; v_call: TRBV7-8; d_call: TRBD1; j_call: TRBJ1-5; cdr3_nt: TGTGCCAGCAGCCCGGACAGGGTAGGAAGGTATCAGCCCCAGCATTTT; cdr3_aa: CASSPDRVGRYQPQHF
clone_size: -; v_call: TRBV28; d_call: TRBD1; j_call: TRBJ1-2; cdr3_nt: TGTGCCAGCAGTGACATAGGACAGGGGGGATATGGCTACACCTTC; cdr3_aa: CASSDIGQGGYGYTF
clone_size: -; v_call: TRBV21-1; d_call: -; j_call: TRBJ2-4; cdr3_nt: TGTGCCAGCAGCGAAAAGACAGGTAGGGCCAAAAACATTCAGTACTTC; cdr3_aa: CASSEKTGRAKNIQYF
clone_size: -; v_call: TRBV9; d_call: -; j_call: TRBJ1-2; cdr3_nt: TGTGCCAGCAGCGCAGGGGATCCCTATGGCTACACCTTC; cdr3_aa: CASSAGDPYGYTF
clone_size: -; v_call: TRBV2; d_call: -; j_call: TRBJ2-7; cdr3_nt: TGTGCCAGCAGTGATGAACAGTATTACGCAATGGAGCAGTACTTC; cdr3_aa: CASSDEQYYAMEQYF
clone_size: -; v_call: TRBV28; d_call: TRBD1; j_call: TRBJ1-2; cdr3_nt: TGTGCCAGCAGAATTACAGGGGGCAGATCTTACTATGGCTACACCTTC; cdr3_aa: CASRITGGRSYYGYTF
clone_size: -; v_call: TRBV6-1; d_call: -; j_call: TRBJ2-1; cdr3_nt: TGTGCCAGCGCGGAGAGCTCCTACAATGAGCAGTTCTTC; cdr3_aa: CASAESSYNEQFF
clone_size: -; v_call: TRBV7-9; d_call: TRBD2; j_call: TRBJ2-3; cdr3_nt: TGTGCCAGCAGCGGGACTAGCGGGGGGCCTTACACAGATACGCAGTATTTT; cdr3_aa: CASSGTSGGPYTDTQYF
clone_size: -; v_call: TRBV2; d_call: -; j_call: TRBJ2-1; cdr3_nt: TGTGCCACCCAACCCTCGGACGGAAACAATGAGCAGTTCTTC; cdr3_aa: CATQPSDGNNEQFF
clone_size: -; v_call: TRBV4-3; d_call: -; j_call: TRBJ1-6; cdr3_nt: TGCGCCAGCAGCCAAGAGGTAGACGGGGTTTCTTCACCCCTCCACTTT; cdr3_aa: CASSQEVDGVSSPLHF
clone_size: -; v_call: TRBV5-1; d_call: -; j_call: TRBJ2-7; cdr3_nt: TGCGCCAGCAGCTTGACAGGTGCCTCCTACGAGCAGTACTTC; cdr3_aa: CASSLTGASYEQYF
clone_size: once; v_call: TRBV5-1; d_call: -; j_call: TRBJ2-1; cdr3_nt: TGCGCCAGCAGCTCAGGCGATGAGCAGTTCTTC; cdr3_aa: CASSSGDEQFF
clone_size: -; v_call: TRBV5-1; d_call: -; j_call: TRBJ1-4; cdr3_nt: TGCGCCAGCAAAACTGCAGGGTTTATCGCTAATGAAAAACTGCTTTTT; cdr3_aa: CASKTAGFIANEKLLF
clone_size: -; v_call: TRBV5-6; d_call: -; j_call: TRBJ1-5; cdr3_nt: TGTGCCAGCAGCTTGGGTGCTTATAGCAATCAGCCCCAGCATTTT; cdr3_aa: CASSLGAYSNQPQHF
clone_size: once; v_call: TRBV7-2; d_call: -; j_call: TRBJ2-1; cdr3_nt: TGTGCCAGCAGCTTAGCCTGGACTGAAGTGATAGGGGCCAATGAGCAGTTCTTC; cdr3_aa: CASSLAWTEVIGANEQFF
clone_size: -; v_call: TRBV4-1; d_call: -; j_call: TRBJ2-1; cdr3_nt: TGCGCCAGCAGCCAAGAGACTAGGGACCCGGATGAGCAGTTCTTC; cdr3_aa: CASSQETRDPDEQFF
clone_size: -; v_call: TRBV29-1; d_call: -; j_call: TRBJ2-7; cdr3_nt: TGCAGCGTTGCAACCAACTCCTACGAGCAGTACTTC; cdr3_aa: CSVATNSYEQYF
clone_size: -; v_call: TRBV5-6; d_call: -; j_call: TRBJ2-7; cdr3_nt: TGTGCCAGCAGCTTGGAGGTCCACACTAGCTCCTACGAGCAGTACTTC; cdr3_aa: CASSLEVHTSSYEQYF